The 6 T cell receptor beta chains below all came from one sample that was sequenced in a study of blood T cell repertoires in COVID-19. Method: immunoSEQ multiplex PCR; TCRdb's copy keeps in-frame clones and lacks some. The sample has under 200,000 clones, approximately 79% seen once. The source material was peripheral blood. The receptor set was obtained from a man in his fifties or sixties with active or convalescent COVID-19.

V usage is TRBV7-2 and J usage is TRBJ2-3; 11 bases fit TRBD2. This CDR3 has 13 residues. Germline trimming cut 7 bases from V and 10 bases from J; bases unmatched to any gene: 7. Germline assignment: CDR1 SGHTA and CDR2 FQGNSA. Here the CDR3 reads CASKTSGRGPQYF. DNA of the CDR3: TGTGCCAGCAAAACTAGCGGGAGAGGGCCGCAGTATTTT.

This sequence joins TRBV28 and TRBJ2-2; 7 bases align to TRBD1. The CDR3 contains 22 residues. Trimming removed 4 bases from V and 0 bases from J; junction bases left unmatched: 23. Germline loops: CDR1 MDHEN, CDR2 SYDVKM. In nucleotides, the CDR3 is TGTGCCAGCAGTTCCCCTCGCCCATTGCCCAAACGGACAGGCCCGAACACCGGGGAGCTGTTTTTT. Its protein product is CASSSPRPLPKRTGPNTGELFF.

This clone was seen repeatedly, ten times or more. The CDR3 protein is CASSPGVGARYEQFF. The DNA for the CDR3 is TGTGCCAGCTCACCAGGGGTAGGGGCAAGGTATGAGCAGTTCTTC. V usage is TRBV18 and J usage is TRBJ2-1; possible D gene TRBD1, 5 bases. Deletions cut 2 bases from V and 8 bases from J, with 16 bases between. The CDR3 has 15 residues. Germline-derived CDR1 and CDR2 are KGHSH and LQKENI.

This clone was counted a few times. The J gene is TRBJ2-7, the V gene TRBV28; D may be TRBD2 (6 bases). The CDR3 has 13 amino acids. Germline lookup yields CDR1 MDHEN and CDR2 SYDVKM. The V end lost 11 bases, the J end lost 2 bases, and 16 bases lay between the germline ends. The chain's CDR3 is CAAMRGRAYEQYF. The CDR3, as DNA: TGTGCCGCAATGCGGGGCCGTGCCTACGAGCAGTACTTC.

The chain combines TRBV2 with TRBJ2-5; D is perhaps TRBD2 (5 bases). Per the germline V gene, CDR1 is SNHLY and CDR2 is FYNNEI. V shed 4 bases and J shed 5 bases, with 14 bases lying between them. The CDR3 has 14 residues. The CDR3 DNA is TGTGCCAGCAGTGTGAGAGGGCTGTGGGAGACCCAGTACTTC. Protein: CASSVRGLWETQYF. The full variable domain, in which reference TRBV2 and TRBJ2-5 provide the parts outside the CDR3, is EPEVTQTPSHQVTQMGQEVILRCVPISNHLYFYWYRQILGQKVEFLVSFYNNEISEKSEIFDDQFSVERPDGSNFTLKIRSTKLEDSAMYFCASSVRGLWETQYFGPGTRLLVL.

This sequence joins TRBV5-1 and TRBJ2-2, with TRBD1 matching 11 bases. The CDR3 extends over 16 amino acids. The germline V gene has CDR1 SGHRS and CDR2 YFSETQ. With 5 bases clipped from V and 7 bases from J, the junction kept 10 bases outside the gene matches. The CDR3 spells CASSYGQGAFVGELFF. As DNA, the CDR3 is TGCGCCAGCAGTTACGGACAGGGGGCCTTTGTCGGGGAGCTGTTTTTT.